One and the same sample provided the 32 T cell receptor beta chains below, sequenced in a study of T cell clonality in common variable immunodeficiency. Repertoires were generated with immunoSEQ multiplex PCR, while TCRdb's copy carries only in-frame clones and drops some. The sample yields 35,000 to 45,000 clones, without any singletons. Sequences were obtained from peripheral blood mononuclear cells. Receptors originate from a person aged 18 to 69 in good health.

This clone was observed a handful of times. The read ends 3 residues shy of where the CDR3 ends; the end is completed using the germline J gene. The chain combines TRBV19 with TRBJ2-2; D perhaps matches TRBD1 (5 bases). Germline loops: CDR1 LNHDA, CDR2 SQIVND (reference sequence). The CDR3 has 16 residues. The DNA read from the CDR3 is TGTGCCAGTAGTATAGACCCTCAGGGATCTAATTCACCG. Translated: CASSIDPQGSNSP. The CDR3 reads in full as CASSIDPQGSNSPLFF.

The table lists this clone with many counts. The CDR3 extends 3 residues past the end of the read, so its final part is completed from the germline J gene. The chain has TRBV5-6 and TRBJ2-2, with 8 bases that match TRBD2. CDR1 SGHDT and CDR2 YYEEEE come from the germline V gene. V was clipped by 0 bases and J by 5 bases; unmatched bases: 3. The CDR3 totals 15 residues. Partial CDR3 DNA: TGTGCCAGCAGCTTGGACGCGGGGGGAACCGGGGAG. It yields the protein CASSLDAGGTGE. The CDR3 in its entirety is CASSLDAGGTGELFF.

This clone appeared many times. The sequenced part of the CDR3 DNA is TGTGCCAGCAGTCCACTCAGGTCAAGGGATGAG. Amino acid sequence: CASSPLRSRDE. The CDR3 in its entirety is CASSPLRSRDEQFF. The chain joins TRBV28 to TRBJ2-1; D is ambiguous. The CDR3 end is not reached by the read, which stops 3 residues before it; the germline J gene fills it in. V was cut by 5 bases and J by 8 bases, with 16 bases left in between. The CDR3 spans 14 residues. Per the germline V gene, CDR1 is MDHEN and CDR2 is SYDVKM.

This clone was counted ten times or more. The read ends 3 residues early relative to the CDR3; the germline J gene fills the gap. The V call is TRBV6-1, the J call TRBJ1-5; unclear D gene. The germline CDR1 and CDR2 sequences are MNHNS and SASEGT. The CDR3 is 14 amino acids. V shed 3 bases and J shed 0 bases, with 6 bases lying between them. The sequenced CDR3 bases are TGTGCCAGCAGTGATGGCGGTAGCAATCAGCCC. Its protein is CASSDGGSNQP. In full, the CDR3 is CASSDGGSNQPQHF.

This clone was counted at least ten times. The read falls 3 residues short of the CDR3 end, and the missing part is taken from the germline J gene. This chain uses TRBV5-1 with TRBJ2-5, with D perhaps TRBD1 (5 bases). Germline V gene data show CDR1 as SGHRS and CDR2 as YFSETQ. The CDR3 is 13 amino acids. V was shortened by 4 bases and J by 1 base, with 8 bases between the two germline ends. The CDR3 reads CASSPDSQETQYF. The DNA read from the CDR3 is TGCGCCAGCAGCCCCGACAGCCAAGAGACC.

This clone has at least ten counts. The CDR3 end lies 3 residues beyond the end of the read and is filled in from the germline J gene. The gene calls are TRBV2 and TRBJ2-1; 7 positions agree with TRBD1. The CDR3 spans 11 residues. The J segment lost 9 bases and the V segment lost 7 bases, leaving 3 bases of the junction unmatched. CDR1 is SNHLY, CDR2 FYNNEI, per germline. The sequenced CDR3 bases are TGTGCCAGCACTAGACAGGGTGAG. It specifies CASTRQGE. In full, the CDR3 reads CASTRQGEQFF.

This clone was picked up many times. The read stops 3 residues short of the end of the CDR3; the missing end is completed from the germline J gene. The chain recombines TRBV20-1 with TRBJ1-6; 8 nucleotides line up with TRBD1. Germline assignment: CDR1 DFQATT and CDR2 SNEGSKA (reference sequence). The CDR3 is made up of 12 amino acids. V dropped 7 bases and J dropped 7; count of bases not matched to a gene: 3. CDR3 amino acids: CSVWDRNSPLHF. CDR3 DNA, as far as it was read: TGCAGTGTCTGGGACAGGAATTCACCC.

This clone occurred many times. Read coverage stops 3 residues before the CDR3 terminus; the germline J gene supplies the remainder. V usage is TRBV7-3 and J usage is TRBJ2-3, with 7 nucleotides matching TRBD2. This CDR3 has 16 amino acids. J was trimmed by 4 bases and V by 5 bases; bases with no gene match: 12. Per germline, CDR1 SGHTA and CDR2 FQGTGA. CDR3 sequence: CASSPRTRIVPDTQYF. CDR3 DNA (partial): TGTGCCAGCAGCCCCCGGACTAGAATCGTCCCAGATACG.

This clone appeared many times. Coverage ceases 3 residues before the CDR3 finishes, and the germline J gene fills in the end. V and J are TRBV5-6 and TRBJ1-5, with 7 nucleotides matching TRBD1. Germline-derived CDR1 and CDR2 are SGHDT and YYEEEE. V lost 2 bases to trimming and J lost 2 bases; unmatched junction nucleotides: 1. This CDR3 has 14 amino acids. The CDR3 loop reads CASSFGTGNQPQHF. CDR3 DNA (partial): TGTGCCAGCAGCTTTGGGACAGGCAATCAGCCC.

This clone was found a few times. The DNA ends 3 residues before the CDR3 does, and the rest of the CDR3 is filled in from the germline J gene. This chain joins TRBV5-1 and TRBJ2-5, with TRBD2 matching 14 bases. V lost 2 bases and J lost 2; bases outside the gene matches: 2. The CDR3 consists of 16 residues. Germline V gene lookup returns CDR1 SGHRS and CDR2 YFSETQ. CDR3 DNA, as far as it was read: TGCGCCAGCAGCTTCCGACTAGCGGGGGGGCAAGAGACC. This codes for CASSFRLAGGQET. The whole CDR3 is CASSFRLAGGQETQYF.

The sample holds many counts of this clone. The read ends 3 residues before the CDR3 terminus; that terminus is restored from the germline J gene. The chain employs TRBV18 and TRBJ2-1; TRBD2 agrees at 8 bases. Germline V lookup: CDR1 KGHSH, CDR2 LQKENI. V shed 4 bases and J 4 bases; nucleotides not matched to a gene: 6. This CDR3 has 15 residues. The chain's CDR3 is CASSLAAGAYNEQFF. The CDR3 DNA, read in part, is TGTGCCAGCTCACTGGCAGCGGGGGCTTACAATGAG.

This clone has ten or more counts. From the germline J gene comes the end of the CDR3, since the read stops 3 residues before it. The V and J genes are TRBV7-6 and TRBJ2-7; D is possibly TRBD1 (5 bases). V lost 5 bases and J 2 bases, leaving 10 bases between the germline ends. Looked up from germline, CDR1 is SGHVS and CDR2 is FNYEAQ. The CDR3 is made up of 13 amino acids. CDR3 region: CASSPQETYEQYF. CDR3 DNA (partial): TGTGCCAGCAGCCCACAGGAGACCTACGAG.

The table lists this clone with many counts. This CDR3 reads CASSEASSRDEQYF. Incomplete CDR3 DNA: TGTGCCAGCAGTGAAGCCTCCTCCCGGGACGAG. The rearrangement uses TRBV6-1 and TRBJ2-7; D uncertain. The CDR3 is cut off 3 residues early in the read; its end comes from the germline J gene. V lost 0 bases, J lost 5 bases, and 11 bases lay in between. The CDR3 contains 14 residues. Germline V CDR1 and CDR2: MNHNS, SASEGT.

The sequenced part of the CDR3 DNA is TGTGCCAGTAGTATGGGCCAGAGCTATGGC. It is translated as CASSMGQSYG. The CDR3 in its entirety is CASSMGQSYGYTF. The chain is built from TRBV19 and TRBJ1-2; D is unclear. The missing CDR3 end, 3 residues past where the read stops, is filled in from the germline J gene. Germline CDR1 LNHDA, CDR2 SQIVND (reference sequence). This CDR3 region has 13 residues. With 3 bases removed from V and 4 bases from J, the gap between germline ends came to 9 bases.

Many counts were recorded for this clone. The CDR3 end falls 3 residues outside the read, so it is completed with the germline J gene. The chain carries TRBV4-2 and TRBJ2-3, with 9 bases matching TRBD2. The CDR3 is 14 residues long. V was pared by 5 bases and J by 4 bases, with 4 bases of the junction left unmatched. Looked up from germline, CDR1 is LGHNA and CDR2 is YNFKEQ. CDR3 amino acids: CASSGGGASDTQYF. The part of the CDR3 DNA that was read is TGTGCCAGCAGCGGCGGGGGGGCGTCAGATACG.

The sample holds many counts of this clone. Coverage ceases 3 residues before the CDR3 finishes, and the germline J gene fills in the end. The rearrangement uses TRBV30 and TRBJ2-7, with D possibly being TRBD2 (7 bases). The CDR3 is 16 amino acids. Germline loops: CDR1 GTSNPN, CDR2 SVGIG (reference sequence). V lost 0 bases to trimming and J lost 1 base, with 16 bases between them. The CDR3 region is CAWSVLEGGGSYEQYF. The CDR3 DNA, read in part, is TGTGCCTGGAGTGTATTAGAGGGGGGGGGTTCCTACGAG.

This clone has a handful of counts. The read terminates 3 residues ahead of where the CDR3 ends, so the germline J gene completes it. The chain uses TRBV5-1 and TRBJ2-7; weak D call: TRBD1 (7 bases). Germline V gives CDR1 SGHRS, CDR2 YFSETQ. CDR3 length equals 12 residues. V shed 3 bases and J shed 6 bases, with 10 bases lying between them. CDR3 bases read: TGCGCCAGCAGCTACAGGGGAGGCGAG. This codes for CASSYRGGE. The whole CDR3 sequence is CASSYRGGEQYF.

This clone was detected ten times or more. CDR3 DNA (partial): TGTGCCTGGGCGACAGGTAGCTCTGGAAACACC. This encodes CAWATGSSGNT. The whole CDR3 sequence reads CAWATGSSGNTIYF. The chain uses TRBV30 and TRBJ1-3; possible D gene TRBD1, 6 bases. The read ends 3 residues shy of where the CDR3 ends; the end is completed using the germline J gene. The CDR3 loop spans 14 amino acids. Deletions cut 5 bases from V and 0 bases from J, with 11 bases between. Germline assignment: CDR1 GTSNPN and CDR2 SVGIG (reference sequence).

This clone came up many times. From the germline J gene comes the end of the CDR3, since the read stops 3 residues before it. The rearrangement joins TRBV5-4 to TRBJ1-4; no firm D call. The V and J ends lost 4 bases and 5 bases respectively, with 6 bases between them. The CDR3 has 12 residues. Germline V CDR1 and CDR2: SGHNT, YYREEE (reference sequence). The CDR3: CASSRGNEKLFF. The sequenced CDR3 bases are TGTGCCAGCAGCCGCGGGAATGAAAAA.

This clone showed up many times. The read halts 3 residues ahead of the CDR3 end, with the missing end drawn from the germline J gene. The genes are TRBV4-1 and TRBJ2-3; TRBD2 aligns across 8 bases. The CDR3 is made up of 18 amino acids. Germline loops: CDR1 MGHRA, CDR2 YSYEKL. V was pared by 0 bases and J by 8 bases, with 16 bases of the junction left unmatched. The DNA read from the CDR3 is TGCGCCAGCAGCCAAGATCTCGCACTAGCGGCATTGTTGGGTACG. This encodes CASSQDLALAALLGT. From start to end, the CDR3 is CASSQDLALAALLGTQYF.

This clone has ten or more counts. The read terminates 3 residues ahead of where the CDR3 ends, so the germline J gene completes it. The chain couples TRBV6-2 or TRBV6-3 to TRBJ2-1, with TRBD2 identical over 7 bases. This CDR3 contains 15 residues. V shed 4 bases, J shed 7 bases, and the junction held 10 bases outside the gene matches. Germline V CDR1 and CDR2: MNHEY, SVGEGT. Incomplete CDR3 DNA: TGTGCCAGCAGTTCAGTAGCGGGTTTCGATAATGAG. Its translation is CASSSVAGFDNE. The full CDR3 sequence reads CASSSVAGFDNEQFF.

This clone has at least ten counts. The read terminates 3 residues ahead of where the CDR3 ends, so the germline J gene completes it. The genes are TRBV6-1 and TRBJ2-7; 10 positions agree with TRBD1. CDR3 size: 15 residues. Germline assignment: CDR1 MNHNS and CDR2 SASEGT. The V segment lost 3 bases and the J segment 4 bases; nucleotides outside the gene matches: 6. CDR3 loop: CASSDPGTGAYEQYF. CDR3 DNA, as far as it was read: TGTGCCAGCAGTGATCCCGGGACAGGGGCTTACGAG.

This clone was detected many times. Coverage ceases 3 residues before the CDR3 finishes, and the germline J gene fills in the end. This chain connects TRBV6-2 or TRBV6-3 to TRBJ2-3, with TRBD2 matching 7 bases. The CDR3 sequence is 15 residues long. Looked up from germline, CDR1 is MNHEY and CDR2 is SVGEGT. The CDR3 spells CASSPGDGGKETQYF. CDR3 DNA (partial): TGTGCCAGCTCCCCGGGGGACGGGGGGAAAGAGACG.

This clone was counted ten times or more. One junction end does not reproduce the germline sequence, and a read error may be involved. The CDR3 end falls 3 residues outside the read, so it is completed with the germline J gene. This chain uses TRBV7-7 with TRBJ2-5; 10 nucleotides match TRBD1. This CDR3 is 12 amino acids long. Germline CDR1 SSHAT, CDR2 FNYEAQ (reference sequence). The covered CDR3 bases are TGTGCTAGCAGGGACAGGGGAGAGACC. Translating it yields CASRDRGET. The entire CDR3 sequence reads CASRDRGETQYF.

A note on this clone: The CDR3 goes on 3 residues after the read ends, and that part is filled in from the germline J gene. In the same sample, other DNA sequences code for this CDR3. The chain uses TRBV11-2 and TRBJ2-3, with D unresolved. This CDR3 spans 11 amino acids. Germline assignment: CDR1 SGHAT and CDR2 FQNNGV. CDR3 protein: CASSSGETQYF. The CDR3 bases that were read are TGTGCCAGCAGCTCAGGCGAGACG. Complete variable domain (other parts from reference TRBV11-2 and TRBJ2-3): EAGVAQSPRYKIIEKRQSVAFWCNPISGHATLYWYQQILGQGPKLLIQFQNNGVVDDSQLPKDRFSAERLKGVDSTLKIQPAKLEDSAVYLCASSSGETQYFGPGTRLTVL.

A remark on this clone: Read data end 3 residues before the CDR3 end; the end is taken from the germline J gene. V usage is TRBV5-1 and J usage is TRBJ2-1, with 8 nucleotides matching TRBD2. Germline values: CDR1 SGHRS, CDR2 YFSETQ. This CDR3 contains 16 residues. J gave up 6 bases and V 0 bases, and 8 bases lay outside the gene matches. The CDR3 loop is CASSLGGTRQSNEQFF. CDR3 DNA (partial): TGCGCCAGCAGCTTGGGGGGGACTAGGCAGTCCAATGAG.

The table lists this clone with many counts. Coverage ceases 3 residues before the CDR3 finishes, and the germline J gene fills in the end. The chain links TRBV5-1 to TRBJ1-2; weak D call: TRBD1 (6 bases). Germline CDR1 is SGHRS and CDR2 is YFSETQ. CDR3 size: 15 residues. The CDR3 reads CASSLARGARETYTF. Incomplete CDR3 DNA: TGCGCCAGCAGCTTGGCCCGGGGGGCCCGGGAGACC. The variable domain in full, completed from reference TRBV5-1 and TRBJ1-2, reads KAGVTQTPRYLIKTRGQQVTLSCSPISGHRSVSWYQQTPGQGLQFLFEYFSETQRNKGNFPGRFSGRQFSNSRSEMNVSTLELGDSALYLCASSLARGARETYTFGSGTRLTVV.

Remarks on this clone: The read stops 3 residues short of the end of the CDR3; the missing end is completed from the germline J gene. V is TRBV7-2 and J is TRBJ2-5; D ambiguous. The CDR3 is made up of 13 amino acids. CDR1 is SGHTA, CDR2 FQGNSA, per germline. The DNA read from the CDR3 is TGTGCCAGCAGCCACGGCGGCCTGGATACC. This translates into CASSHGGLDT. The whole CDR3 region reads CASSHGGLDTQYF. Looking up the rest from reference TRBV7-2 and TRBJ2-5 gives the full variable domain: GAGVSQSPSNKVTEKGKDVELRCDPISGHTALYWYRQSLGQGLEFLIYFQGNSAPDKSGLPSDRFSAERTGGSVSTLTIQRTQQEDSAVYLCASSHGGLDTQYFGPGTRLLVL.

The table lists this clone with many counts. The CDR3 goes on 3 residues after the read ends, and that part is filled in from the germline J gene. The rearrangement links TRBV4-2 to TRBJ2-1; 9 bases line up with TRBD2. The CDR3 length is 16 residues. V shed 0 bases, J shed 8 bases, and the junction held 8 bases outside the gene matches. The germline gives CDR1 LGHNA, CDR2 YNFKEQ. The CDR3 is CASSQDLAGEMDEQFF. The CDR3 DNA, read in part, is TGTGCCAGCAGCCAAGATTTAGCGGGAGAAATGGATGAG.

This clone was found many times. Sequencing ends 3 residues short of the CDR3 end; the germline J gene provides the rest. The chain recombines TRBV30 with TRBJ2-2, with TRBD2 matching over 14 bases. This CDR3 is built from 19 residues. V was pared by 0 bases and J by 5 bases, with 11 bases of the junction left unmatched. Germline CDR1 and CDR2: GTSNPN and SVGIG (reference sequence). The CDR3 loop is CAWSVLTSGGEGGTGELFF. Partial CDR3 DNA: TGTGCCTGGAGTGTACTGACTAGCGGGGGGGAGGGGGGAACCGGGGAG.

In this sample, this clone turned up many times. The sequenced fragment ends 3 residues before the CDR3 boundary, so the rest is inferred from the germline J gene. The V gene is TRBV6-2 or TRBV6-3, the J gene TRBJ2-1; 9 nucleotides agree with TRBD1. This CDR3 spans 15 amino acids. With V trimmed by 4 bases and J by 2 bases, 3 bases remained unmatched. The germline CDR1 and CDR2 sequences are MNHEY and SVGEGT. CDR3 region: CASSSTGGPYNEQFF. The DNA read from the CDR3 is TGTGCCAGCAGTTCGACAGGGGGTCCCTACAATGAG.

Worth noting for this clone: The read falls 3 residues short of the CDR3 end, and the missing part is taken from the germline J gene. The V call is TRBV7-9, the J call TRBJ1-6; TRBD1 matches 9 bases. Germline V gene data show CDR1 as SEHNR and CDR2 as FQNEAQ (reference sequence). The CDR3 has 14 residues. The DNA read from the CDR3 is TGTGCCAGCAGCTCATCGGACAGGGGAAGCCCC. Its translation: CASSSSDRGSP. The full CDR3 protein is CASSSSDRGSPLHF.